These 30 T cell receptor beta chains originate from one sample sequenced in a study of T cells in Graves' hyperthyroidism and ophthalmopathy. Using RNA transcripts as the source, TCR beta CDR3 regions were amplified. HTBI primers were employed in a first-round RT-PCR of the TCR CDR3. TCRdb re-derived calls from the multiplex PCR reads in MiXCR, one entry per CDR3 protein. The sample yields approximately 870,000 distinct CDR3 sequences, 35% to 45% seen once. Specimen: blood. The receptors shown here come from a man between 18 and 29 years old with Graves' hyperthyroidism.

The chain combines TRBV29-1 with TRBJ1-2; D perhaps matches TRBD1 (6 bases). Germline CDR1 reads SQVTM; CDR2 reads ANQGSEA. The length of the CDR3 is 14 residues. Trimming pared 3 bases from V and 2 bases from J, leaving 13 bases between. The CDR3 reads CSVEKQGGNYGYTF. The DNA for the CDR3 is TGCAGCGTTGAGAAACAGGGAGGGAACTATGGCTACACCTTC. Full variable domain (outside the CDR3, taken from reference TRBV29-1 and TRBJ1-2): SAVISQKPSRDICQRGTSLTIQCQVDSQVTMMFWYRQQPGQSLTLIATANQGSEATYESGFVIDKFPISRPNLTFSTLTVSNMSPEDSSIYLCSVEKQGGNYGYTFGSGTRLTVV.

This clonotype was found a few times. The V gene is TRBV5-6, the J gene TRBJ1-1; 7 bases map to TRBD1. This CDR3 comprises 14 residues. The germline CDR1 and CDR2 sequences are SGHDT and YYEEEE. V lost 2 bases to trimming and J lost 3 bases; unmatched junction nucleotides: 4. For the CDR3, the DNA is TGTGCCAGCAGCTTCGGGACAGAGTACACTGAAGCTTTCTTT. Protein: CASSFGTEYTEAFF.

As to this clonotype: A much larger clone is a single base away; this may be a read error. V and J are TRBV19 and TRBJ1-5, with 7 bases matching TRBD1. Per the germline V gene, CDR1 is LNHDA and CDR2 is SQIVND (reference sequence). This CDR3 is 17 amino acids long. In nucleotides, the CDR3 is TGTGCCGGTAGCCCCGGAGACGGTCATGCAGGGGGGCAGCCCCAGCATTTT. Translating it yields CAGSPGDGHAGGQPQHF.

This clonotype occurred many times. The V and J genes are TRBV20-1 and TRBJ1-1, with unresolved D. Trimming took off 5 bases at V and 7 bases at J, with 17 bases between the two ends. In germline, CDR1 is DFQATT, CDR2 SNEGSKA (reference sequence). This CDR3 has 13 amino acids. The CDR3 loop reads CSAPSNLDGEAFF. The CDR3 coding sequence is TGCAGTGCTCCATCTAACCTGGATGGTGAAGCTTTCTTT.

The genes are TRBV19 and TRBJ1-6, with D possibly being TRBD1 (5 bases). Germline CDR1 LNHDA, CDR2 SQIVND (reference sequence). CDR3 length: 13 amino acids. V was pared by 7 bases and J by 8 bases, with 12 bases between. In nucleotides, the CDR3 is TGTGCCAGTACAGGGCTAGGGGATTCACCCCTCCACTTT. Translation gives CASTGLGDSPLHF.

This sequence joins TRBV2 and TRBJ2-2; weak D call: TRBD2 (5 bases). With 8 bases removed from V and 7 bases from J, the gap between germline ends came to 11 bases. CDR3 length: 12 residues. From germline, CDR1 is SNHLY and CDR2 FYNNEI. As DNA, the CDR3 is TGTGCCAGCGTAGGAGGTGGCGGGGAGCTGTTTTTT. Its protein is CASVGGGGELFF.

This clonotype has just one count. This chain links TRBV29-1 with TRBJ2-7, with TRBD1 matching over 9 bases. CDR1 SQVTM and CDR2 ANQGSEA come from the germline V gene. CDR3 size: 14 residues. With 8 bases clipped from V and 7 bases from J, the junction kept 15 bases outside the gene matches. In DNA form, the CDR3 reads TGCAGCTTCCTTTCCGGGACAGGGTCCTTGGAGCAGTACTTC. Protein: CSFLSGTGSLEQYF.

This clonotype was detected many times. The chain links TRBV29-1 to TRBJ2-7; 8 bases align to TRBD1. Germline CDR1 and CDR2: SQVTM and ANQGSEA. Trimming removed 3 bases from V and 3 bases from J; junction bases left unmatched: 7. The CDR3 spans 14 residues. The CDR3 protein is CSVDLGTGGYEQYF. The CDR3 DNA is TGCAGCGTTGACCTCGGAACAGGGGGCTACGAGCAGTACTTC.

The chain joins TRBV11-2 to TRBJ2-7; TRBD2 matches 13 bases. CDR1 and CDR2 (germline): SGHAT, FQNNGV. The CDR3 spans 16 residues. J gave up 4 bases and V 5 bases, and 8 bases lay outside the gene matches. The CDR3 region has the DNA TGTGCCAGCAGCGCGACTAGCGGGGGGCTCGTTTACGAGCAGTACTTC. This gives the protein CASSATSGGLVYEQYF.

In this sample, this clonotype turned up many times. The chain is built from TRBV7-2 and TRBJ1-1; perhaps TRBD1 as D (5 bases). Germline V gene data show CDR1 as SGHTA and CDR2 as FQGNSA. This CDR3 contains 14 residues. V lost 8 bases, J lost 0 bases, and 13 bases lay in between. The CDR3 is CASGRGLVNTEAFF. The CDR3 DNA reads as TGTGCCAGCGGGCGGGGCCTTGTGAACACTGAAGCTTTCTTT.

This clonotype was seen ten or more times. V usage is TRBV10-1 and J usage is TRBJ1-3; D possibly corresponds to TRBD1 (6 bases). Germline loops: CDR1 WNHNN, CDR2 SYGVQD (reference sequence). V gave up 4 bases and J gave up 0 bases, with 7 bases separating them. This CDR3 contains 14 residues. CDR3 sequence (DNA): TGCGCCAGCAGTGGGGACAACTCTGGAAACACCATATATTTT. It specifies CASSGDNSGNTIYF.

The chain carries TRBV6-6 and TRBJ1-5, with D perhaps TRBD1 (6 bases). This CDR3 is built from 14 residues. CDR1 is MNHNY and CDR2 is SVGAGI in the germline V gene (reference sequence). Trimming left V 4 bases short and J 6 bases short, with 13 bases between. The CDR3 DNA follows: TGTGCCAGCAGTTGGTCAGGGGCTAGTCAGCCCCAGCATTTT. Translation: CASSWSGASQPQHF.

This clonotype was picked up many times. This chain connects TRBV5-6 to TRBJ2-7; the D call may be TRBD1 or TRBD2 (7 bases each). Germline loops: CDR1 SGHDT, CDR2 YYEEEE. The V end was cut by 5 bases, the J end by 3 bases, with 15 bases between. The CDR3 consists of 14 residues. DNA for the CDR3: TGTGCCAGCAGGAGTCAGGGGGGGAACTACGAGCAGTACTTC. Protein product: CASRSQGGNYEQYF.

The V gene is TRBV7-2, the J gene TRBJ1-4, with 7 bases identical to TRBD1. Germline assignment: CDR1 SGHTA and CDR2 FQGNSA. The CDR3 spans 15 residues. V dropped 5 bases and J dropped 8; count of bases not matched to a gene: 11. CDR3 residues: CASSLSGTVVEKLFF. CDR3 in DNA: TGTGCCAGCAGCCTGTCCGGGACAGTTGTCGAAAAACTGTTTTTT. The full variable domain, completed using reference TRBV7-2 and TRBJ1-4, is GAGVSQSPSNKVTEKGKDVELRCDPISGHTALYWYRQSLGQGLEFLIYFQGNSAPDKSGLPSDRFSAERTGGSVSTLTIQRTQQEDSAVYLCASSLSGTVVEKLFFGSGTQLSVL.

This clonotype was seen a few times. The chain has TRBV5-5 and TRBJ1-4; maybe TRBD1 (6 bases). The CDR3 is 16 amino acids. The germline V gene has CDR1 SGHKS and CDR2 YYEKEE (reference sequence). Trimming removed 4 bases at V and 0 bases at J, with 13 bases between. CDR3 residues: CASSLPWTATNEKLFF. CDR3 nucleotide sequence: TGTGCCAGCAGCCTGCCCTGGACAGCAACTAATGAAAAACTGTTTTTT. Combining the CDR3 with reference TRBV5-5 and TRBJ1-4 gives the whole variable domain DAGVTQSPTHLIKTRGQQVTLRCSPISGHKSVSWYQQVLGQGPQFIFQYYEKEERGRGNFPDRFSARQFPNYSSELNVNALLLGDSALYLCASSLPWTATNEKLFFGSGTQLSVL.

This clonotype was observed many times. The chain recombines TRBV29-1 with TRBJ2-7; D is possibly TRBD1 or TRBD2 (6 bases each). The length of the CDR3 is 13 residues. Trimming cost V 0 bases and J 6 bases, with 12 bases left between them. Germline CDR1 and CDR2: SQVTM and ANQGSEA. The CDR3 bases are TGCAGCGTTGAAGATCTAGGGGGGCCCGAGCAGTACTTC. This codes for CSVEDLGGPEQYF.

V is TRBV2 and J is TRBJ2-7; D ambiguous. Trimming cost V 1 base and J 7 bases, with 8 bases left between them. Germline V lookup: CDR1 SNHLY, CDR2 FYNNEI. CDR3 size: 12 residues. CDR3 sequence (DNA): TGTGCCAGCAGTGAAGATGGTTGGGAGCAGTACTTC. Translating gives CASSEDGWEQYF.

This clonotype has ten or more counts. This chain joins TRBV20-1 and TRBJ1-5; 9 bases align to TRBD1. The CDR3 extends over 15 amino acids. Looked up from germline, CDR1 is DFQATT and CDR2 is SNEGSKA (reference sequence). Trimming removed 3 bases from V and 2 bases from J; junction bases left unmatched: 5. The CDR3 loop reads CSASGGQGGNQPQHF. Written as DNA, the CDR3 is TGCAGTGCTAGTGGGGGACAGGGAGGCAATCAGCCCCAGCATTTT.

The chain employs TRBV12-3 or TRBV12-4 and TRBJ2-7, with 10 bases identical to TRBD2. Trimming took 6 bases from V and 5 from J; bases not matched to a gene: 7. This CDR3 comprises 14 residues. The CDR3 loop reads CASRIAGGINEQYF. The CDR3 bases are TGTGCCAGCAGAATAGCGGGAGGTATAAACGAGCAGTACTTC.

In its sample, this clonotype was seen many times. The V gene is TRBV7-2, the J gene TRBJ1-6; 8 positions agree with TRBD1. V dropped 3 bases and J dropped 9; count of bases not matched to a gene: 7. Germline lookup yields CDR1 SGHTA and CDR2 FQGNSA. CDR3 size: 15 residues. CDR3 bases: TGTGCCAGCAGCTTCAGGCAGGGGGCAAGTTCACCCCTCCACTTT. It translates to CASSFRQGASSPLHF.

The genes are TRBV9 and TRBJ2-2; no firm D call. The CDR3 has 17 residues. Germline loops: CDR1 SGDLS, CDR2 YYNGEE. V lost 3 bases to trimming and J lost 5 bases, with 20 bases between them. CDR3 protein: CASSASPASYLTGELFF. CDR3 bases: TGTGCCAGCAGCGCCTCCCCGGCTAGTTATCTGACCGGGGAGCTGTTTTTT. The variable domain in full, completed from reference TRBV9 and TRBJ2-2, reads DSGVTQTPKHLITATGQRVTLRCSPRSGDLSVYWYQQSLDQGLQFLIQYYNGEERAKGNILERFSAQQFPDLHSELNLSSLELGDSALYFCASSASPASYLTGELFFGEGSRLTVL.

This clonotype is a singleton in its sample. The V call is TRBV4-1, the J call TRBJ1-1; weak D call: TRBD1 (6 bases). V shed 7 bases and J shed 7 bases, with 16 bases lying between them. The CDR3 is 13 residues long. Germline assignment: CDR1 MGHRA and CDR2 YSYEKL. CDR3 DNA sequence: TGCGCCAGCATGGGGGCCGGTCTGAGTGAAGCTTTCTTT. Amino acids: CASMGAGLSEAFF.

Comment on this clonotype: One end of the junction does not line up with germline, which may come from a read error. CDR3 nucleotide sequence: TGTGCCAGCAGTGAGGGGGACAGTTACTACGAGCAGCACTTC. Protein sequence: CASSEGDSYYEQHF. The chain employs TRBV2 and TRBJ2-7; 7 nucleotides agree with TRBD1. Germline loops: CDR1 SNHLY, CDR2 FYNNEI. This CDR3 region has 14 residues.

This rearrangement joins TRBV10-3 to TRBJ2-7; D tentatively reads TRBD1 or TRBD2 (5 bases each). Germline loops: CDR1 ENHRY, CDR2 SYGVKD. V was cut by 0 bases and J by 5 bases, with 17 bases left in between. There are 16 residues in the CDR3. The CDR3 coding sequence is TGTGCCATCAGTGAGTCGGAGGTACAGGTCGGCGACGAGCAGTACTTC. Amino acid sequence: CAISESEVQVGDEQYF.

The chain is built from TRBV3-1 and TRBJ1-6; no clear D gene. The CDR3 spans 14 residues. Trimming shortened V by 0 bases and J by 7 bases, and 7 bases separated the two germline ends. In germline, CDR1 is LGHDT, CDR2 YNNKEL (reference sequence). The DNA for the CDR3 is TGTGCCAGCAGCCAAGAAGTGAGGAATTCACCCCTCCACTTT. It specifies CASSQEVRNSPLHF.

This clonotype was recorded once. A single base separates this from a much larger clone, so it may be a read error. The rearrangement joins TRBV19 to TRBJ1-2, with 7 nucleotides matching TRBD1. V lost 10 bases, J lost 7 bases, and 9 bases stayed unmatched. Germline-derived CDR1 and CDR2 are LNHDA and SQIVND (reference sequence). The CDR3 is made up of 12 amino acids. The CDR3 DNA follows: TGTGCCATTTCACAGGGGCCCTGTGGCTACACCTTC. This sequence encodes CAISQGPCGYTF.

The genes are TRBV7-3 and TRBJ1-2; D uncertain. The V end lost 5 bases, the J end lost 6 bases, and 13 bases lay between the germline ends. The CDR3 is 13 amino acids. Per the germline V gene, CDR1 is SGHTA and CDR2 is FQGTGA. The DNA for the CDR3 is TGTGCCAGCAGCCCCATCATTGGGAATGGCTACACCTTC. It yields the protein CASSPIIGNGYTF.

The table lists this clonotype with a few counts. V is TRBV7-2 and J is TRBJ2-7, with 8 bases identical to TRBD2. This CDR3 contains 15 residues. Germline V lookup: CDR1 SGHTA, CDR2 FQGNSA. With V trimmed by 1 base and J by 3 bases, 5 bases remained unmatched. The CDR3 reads CASSLDPGGIYEQYF. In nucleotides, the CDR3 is TGTGCCAGCAGCTTAGACCCGGGAGGGATCTACGAGCAGTACTTC.

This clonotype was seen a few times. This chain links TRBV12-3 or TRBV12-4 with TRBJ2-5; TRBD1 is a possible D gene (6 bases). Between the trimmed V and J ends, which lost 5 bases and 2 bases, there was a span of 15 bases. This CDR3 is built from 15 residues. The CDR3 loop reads CASSPPQGGQETQYF. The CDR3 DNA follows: TGTGCCAGCAGTCCCCCCCAAGGGGGTCAAGAGACCCAGTACTTC.

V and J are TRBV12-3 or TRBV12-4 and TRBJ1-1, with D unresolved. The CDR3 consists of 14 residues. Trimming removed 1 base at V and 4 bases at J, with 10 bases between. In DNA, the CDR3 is TGTGCCAGCAGTTTAGACGGGGTAGTCACTGAAGCTTTCTTT. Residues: CASSLDGVVTEAFF.